Listed here are 18 T cell receptor beta chains from one sample, sequenced in a study of shared clonotypes between healthy human individuals. Generated by immunoSEQ multiplex PCR, the TCRdb table keeps only in-frame clones and is missing some. Counted here are about 1 million clones, approximately 68% occurring once; the ten biggest clones make up nearly 1.5%. Sequencing was done on a sample of memory CD4+ T cells sorted from blood. Documented subset: CD45RA-negative fraction. These receptors were taken from a man aged 18 to 30 in good health.

The chain uses TRBV10-3 and TRBJ2-7, with 12 bases fitting TRBD1. Germline lookup yields CDR1 ENHRY and CDR2 SYGVKD. The V gene end was trimmed by 6 bases and the J gene end by 4 bases; junction bases not matched to a gene: 25. The CDR3 is made up of 21 amino acids. The CDR3 DNA is TGTGCCATCAGGGGACAGGGGGCGGAAGGGCTTCACCAAGGGGCTTCGTACGAGCAGTACTTC. It specifies CAIRGQGAEGLHQGASYEQYF.

This chain joins TRBV7-2 and TRBJ1-5, with 8 bases identical to TRBD1. In germline, CDR1 is SGHTA, CDR2 FQGNSA. V gave up 5 bases and J gave up 0 bases; unmatched junction bases: 9. The CDR3 loop spans 17 amino acids. The CDR3 DNA sequence: TGTGCCAGCAGCCCTCAACGCAGGGGGCTTAGCAATCAGCCCCAGCATTTT. Translation: CASSPQRRGLSNQPQHF.

The chain links TRBV5-6 to TRBJ1-2; no clear D gene. Germline values: CDR1 SGHDT, CDR2 YYEEEE. V was shortened by 4 bases and J by 0 bases, with 22 bases between the two germline ends. The CDR3 is 18 residues long. CDR3 loop: CASSLPEYVQVSNYGYTF. The CDR3 DNA reads as TGTGCCAGCAGCCTCCCCGAGTATGTGCAGGTCTCTAACTATGGCTACACCTTC. Full variable domain (outside the CDR3, taken from reference TRBV5-6 and TRBJ1-2): DAGVTQSPTHLIKTRGQQVTLRCSPKSGHDTVSWYQQALGQGPQFIFQYYEEEERQRGNFPDRFSGHQFPNYSSELNVNALLLGDSALYLCASSLPEYVQVSNYGYTFGSGTRLTVV.

CDR3: CASSDGRDLNEQFF. CDR3 DNA: TGTGCCAGCAGTGATGGGCGAGACCTGAATGAGCAGTTCTTC. V and J are TRBV27 and TRBJ2-1, with D unclear. The CDR3 runs to 14 residues. Germline CDR1 reads MNHEY; CDR2 reads SMNVEV (reference sequence). V lost 5 bases to trimming and J lost 7 bases, with 15 bases between them.

The J gene is TRBJ2-1, the V gene TRBV7-3; the D gene is possibly TRBD2 (5 bases). Germline V gene sequence: CDR1 SGHTA, CDR2 FQGTGA. V was pared by 5 bases and J by 10 bases, with 12 bases between. The CDR3 is 12 residues long. For the CDR3, the DNA is TGTGCCAGCAGCCCGGACTCTAGGGAGCAGTTCTTC. Its translation is CASSPDSREQFF.

This clone has at least ten counts. Other DNA sequences in the sample encode the same CDR3. The genes are TRBV14 and TRBJ2-7; tentative D call: TRBD1 (5 bases). Germline V CDR1 and CDR2: SGHDN, FVKESK. The germline V and J ends were trimmed by 4 bases and 0 bases, with 10 bases remaining between them. This CDR3 contains 14 residues. The chain's CDR3 is CASSPETASYEQYF. The CDR3, as DNA: TGTGCCAGCAGCCCAGAGACAGCCTCCTACGAGCAGTACTTC.

This clone has only a few counts. The rearrangement links TRBV30 to TRBJ1-1, with TRBD1 matching over 9 bases. The CDR3 is made up of 15 amino acids. The V gene's germline CDR1 is GTSNPN and CDR2 SVGIG (reference sequence). The V and J ends lost 0 bases and 2 bases, in that order; junction bases with no gene match: 4. The CDR3: CAWSVMGQGNTEAFF. Written as DNA, the CDR3 is TGTGCCTGGAGTGTAATGGGACAGGGTAACACTGAAGCTTTCTTT.

This clone was counted many times. The chain couples TRBV30 to TRBJ1-1; tentative D call: TRBD1 (6 bases). CDR1 and CDR2 (germline): GTSNPN, SVGIG (reference sequence). The V end lost 4 bases, the J end lost 4 bases, and 16 bases lay between the germline ends. CDR3 length: 14 residues. The CDR3 coding sequence is TGTGCCTGGAATTTACAGGGAGGAGGCACTGAAGCTTTCTTT. It codes for CAWNLQGGGTEAFF.

The gene calls are TRBV11-2 and TRBJ1-3, with no clear D. Trimming left V 0 bases short and J 0 bases short, with 9 bases between. CDR1 SGHAT and CDR2 FQNNGV come from the germline V gene. The CDR3 is made up of 16 amino acids. Written as DNA, the CDR3 is TGTGCCAGCAGCTTAGATCAACCGACCTCTGGAAACACCATATATTTT. It yields the protein CASSLDQPTSGNTIYF.

V usage is TRBV19 and J usage is TRBJ2-3, with 10 bases fitting TRBD2. Germline V lookup: CDR1 LNHDA, CDR2 SQIVND (reference sequence). J gave up 4 bases and V 4 bases, and 8 bases lay outside the gene matches. The CDR3 has 16 amino acids. The CDR3: CASSSPASGSPDTQYF. In DNA, the CDR3 is TGTGCCAGTAGTAGCCCGGCTAGCGGGAGTCCAGATACGCAGTATTTT.

The chain has TRBV4-3 and TRBJ2-7; D gene uncertain. This CDR3 is 13 amino acids long. Trimming took off 7 bases at V and 3 bases at J, with 13 bases between the two ends. The germline gives CDR1 LGHNA, CDR2 YSLEER. DNA for the CDR3: TGCGCCAGCACCGTGGTCAGCTTCTACGAGCAGTACTTC. Its protein product is CASTVVSFYEQYF.

This clone was counted between two and nine times. The rearrangement uses TRBV2 and TRBJ2-7; the D call may be TRBD1 or TRBD2 (5 bases each). The V end lost 6 bases, the J end lost 9 bases, and 21 bases lay between the germline ends. This CDR3 comprises 14 residues. Germline V gene sequence: CDR1 SNHLY, CDR2 FYNNEI. This CDR3 reads CASRTAGTLAAQYF. CDR3 sequence (DNA): TGTGCCAGCAGAACCGCCGGGACCCTGGCCGCGCAGTACTTC.

The genes are TRBV28 and TRBJ1-1; 9 nucleotides line up with TRBD1. The germline CDR1 and CDR2 sequences are MDHEN and SYDVKM. The CDR3 is 14 amino acids. The V gene end was trimmed by 9 bases and the J gene end by 2 bases; junction bases not matched to a gene: 7. The CDR3 DNA follows: TGTGCCAGTACGGACAGGGGCGCTAACACTGAAGCTTTCTTT. The encoded protein is CASTDRGANTEAFF.

In its sample, this clone was seen a few times. This sequence joins TRBV10-3 and TRBJ2-7, with D possibly matching TRBD2 (5 bases). Trimming took 8 bases from V and 0 from J, leaving 8 bases between them. This CDR3 has 12 residues. CDR1 is ENHRY and CDR2 is SYGVKD in the germline V gene. The DNA for the CDR3 is TGTGCCATCGGGGAGAGCTCCTACGAGCAGTACTTC. It encodes CAIGESSYEQYF.

The chain links TRBV28 to TRBJ1-2; D is possibly TRBD1 (5 bases). The germline V gene encodes CDR1 MDHEN and CDR2 SYDVKM. The CDR3 sequence is 12 residues long. The V end was cut by 3 bases, the J end by 6 bases, with 8 bases between. CDR3 sequence (DNA): TGTGCCAGCAGTTTGACAGCAAATGGCTACACCTTC. Translated: CASSLTANGYTF.

The chain is built from TRBV6-5 and TRBJ1-5, with a tentative D call TRBD1 (5 bases). The V and J ends lost 6 bases and 7 bases respectively, with 16 bases between them. The CDR3 has 14 amino acids. Germline V gene lookup returns CDR1 MNHEY and CDR2 SVGAGI. The CDR3 DNA is TGTGCCAGCAGGGGGGACCGCCCCCTACAGCCCCAGCATTTT. As protein: CASRGDRPLQPQHF.

This clone has only a few counts. Other DNA sequences from this sample encode an identical CDR3 as well. The chain employs TRBV18 and TRBJ2-3; D gene ambiguous. Germline CDR1 reads KGHSH; CDR2 reads LQKENI. The CDR3 runs to 14 residues. The ends were cut back, 3 bases at V and 0 bases at J, with 7 bases in the middle. CDR3 nucleotides: TGTGCCAGCTCACCCCAGAGGAGCACAGATACGCAGTATTTT. It translates to CASSPQRSTDTQYF. The full variable domain, rest sourced from reference TRBV18 and TRBJ2-3, is NAGVMQNPRHLVRRRGQEARLRCSPMKGHSHVYWYRQLPEEGLKFMVYLQKENIIDESGMPKERFSAEFPKEGPSILRIQQVVRGDSAAYFCASSPQRSTDTQYFGPGTRLTVL.

This clone has at least ten counts. The chain links TRBV18 to TRBJ1-1; the D is unclear. With 3 bases removed from V and 6 bases from J, the gap between germline ends came to 11 bases. Germline CDR1 and CDR2: KGHSH and LQKENI. The CDR3 runs to 13 residues. The CDR3 bases are TGTGCCAGCTCACCTATGGGCGGGCCTGAAGCTTTCTTT. Its translation: CASSPMGGPEAFF.